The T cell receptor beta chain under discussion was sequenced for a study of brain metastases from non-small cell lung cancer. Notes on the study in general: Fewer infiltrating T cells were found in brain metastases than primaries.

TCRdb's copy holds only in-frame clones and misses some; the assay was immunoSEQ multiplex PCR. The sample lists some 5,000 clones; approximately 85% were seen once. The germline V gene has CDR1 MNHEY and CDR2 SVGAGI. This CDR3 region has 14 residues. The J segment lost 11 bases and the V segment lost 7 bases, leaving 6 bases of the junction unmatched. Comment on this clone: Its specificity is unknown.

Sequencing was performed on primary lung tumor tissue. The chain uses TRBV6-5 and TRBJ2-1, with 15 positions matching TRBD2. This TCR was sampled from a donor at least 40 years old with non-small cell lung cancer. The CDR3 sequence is CASTVGLAGGQQFF. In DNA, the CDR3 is TGTGCCAGCACCGTGGGACTAGCGGGAGGCCAGCAGTTCTTC.